The rows below give T cell receptor beta chains drawn from one sample of a study of T cells expressing NK-cell markers. TCRdb re-called the 5' RACE reads, yielding one record per CDR3 amino acid sequence without DNA. This repertoire comprises about 260,000 distinct CDR3 sequences; its ten largest clones make up about 4%. The sample was blood T cells: a sorted CD56 or NKG2C T cell subset, CD4+ or CD8+ T cells, or bulk PBMC T cells (not recorded which). All receptors derive from a woman between 18 and 70 years old in good health. Both conserved end residues are part of each CDR3.

v_gene	j_gene	CDR3aa
TRBV19	TRBJ2-7	CASSKRDRAYEQYF
TRBV29-1	TRBJ2-3	CSVLEGVTQYF
TRBV7-9	TRBJ1-2	CASSLRGQGLHYGYTF
TRBV7-2	TRBJ2-2	CASSLYGRGELFF
TRBV5-1	TRBJ2-1	CASSSGQSYNEQFF
TRBV7-6	TRBJ2-5	CASSWTGGTQETQYF
TRBV5-1	TRBJ2-5	CASSSSGAALMGETQYF
TRBV11-2	TRBJ2-2	CASSLGAKGGTGELFF
TRBV7-3	TRBJ1-1	CASSWGPGNTEAFF
TRBV12-3/TRBV12-4	TRBJ2-5	CASRTSGIETQYF
TRBV5-4	TRBJ2-3	CASSLGTSGRADTQYF
TRBV11-2	TRBJ2-1	CASSLSLGYEQFF
TRBV4-3	TRBJ2-5	CASSQALARQETQYF